A single sample gave rise to the 21 T cell receptor beta chains below, sequenced in a study of T cell responses to AZD1222 COVID-19 vaccine. Clones were sequenced by immunoSEQ multiplex PCR, and TCRdb holds only the in-frame ones, with some missing. The sample has nearly 90,000 clones; about nine tenths are singletons. The sequences come from peripheral blood, collected 28 days after the second AZD1222 dose. The receptor set was obtained from an adult who received the AZD1222 COVID-19 vaccine.

The J gene is TRBJ1-2, the V gene TRBV12-3 or TRBV12-4; 9 bases are a match to TRBD1. Losses at the gene ends were 7 bases for V and 4 bases for J; bases not matched to a gene: 4. The CDR3 length is 13 residues. This CDR3 is CASTGQGSYGYTF. The DNA of the CDR3 is TGTGCCAGCACGGGACAGGGTAGCTATGGCTACACCTTC.

The chain links TRBV19 to TRBJ2-7, with a possible D match to TRBD2 (5 bases). CDR3 length: 14 residues. Germline V gene data show CDR1 as LNHDA and CDR2 as SQIVND (reference sequence). Trimming removed 2 bases at V and 0 bases at J, with 8 bases between. CDR3 residues: CASSISGSSYEQYF. In nucleotides, the CDR3 is TGTGCCAGTAGTATATCGGGAAGCTCCTACGAGCAGTACTTC.

The gene calls are TRBV19 and TRBJ1-2; TRBD1 matches at 7 bases. The CDR3 is 16 residues long. Germline CDR1 is LNHDA and CDR2 is SQIVND (reference sequence). After removal of 4 bases from V and 0 bases from J, the junction contained 8 bases not matched to a gene. The CDR3 sequence: CASSSGTAEANYGYTF. The CDR3 DNA follows: TGTGCCAGTAGTAGTGGGACAGCCGAAGCTAACTATGGCTACACCTTC.

The chain recombines TRBV6-5 with TRBJ2-7; 12 bases fit TRBD1. After removal of 10 bases from V and 7 bases from J, the junction contained 14 bases not matched to a gene. CDR3 size: 15 residues. Germline CDR1 MNHEY, CDR2 SVGAGI. As DNA, the CDR3 is TGTGCCACCCGGGACAGGGGGCGCTTGGGGGGAGAGCAGTACTTC. It specifies CATRDRGRLGGEQYF.

The chain has TRBV19 and TRBJ2-2; 11 positions agree with TRBD2. Germline loops: CDR1 LNHDA, CDR2 SQIVND (reference sequence). The CDR3 is 15 residues long. J gave up 5 bases and V 1 base, and 0 bases lay outside the gene matches. CDR3 sequence: CASSIGTSGTGELFF. CDR3 sequence (DNA): TGTGCCAGTAGTATAGGGACTAGCGGGACCGGGGAGCTGTTTTTT.

This clone was seen a single time. This rearrangement joins TRBV7-6 to TRBJ1-6, with a weak D call TRBD1 (5 bases). The CDR3 is 15 amino acids. V was trimmed by 5 bases and J by 7 bases, leaving 15 bases between them. Germline V gives CDR1 SGHVS, CDR2 FNYEAQ. CDR3 loop: CASSPGRVGNSPLHF. CDR3 coding DNA: TGTGCCAGCAGCCCGGGCAGGGTGGGAAATTCACCCCTCCACTTT.

J is TRBJ1-5 and V is TRBV5-6; D gene uncertain. Germline values: CDR1 SGHDT, CDR2 YYEEEE. CDR3 length: 15 residues. Trimming took 0 bases from V and 5 from J, leaving 12 bases between them. The CDR3 loop is CASSLAAETYQPQHF. In nucleotides, the CDR3 is TGTGCCAGCAGCTTGGCGGCAGAGACCTATCAGCCCCAGCATTTT.

The rearrangement links TRBV18 to TRBJ2-7; D call uncertain. Germline CDR1 reads KGHSH; CDR2 reads LQKENI. The CDR3 length is 14 residues. V dropped 1 base and J dropped 1 base, with 8 bases sitting between them. The CDR3 reads CASSPRGNSYEQYF. CDR3 DNA: TGTGCCAGCTCACCACGGGGTAATTCCTACGAGCAGTACTTC.

The chain uses TRBV3-1 (or the pseudogene TRBV3-2) and TRBJ1-1; D may be TRBD1 (5 bases). This CDR3 has 14 amino acids. The germline V gene has CDR1 LGHDT and CDR2 YNNKEL (reference sequence). Trimming took off 0 bases at V and 10 bases at J, with 15 bases between the two ends. The CDR3 here is CASSQDFGGTRAFF. CDR3 bases: TGTGCCAGCAGCCAAGATTTTGGGGGGACGAGAGCTTTCTTT.

This clone appeared once. The chain joins TRBV18 to TRBJ1-2; possibly TRBD1 for D (5 bases). The ends were cut back, 7 bases at V and 4 bases at J, with 19 bases in the middle. This CDR3 contains 15 residues. The V gene's germline CDR1 is KGHSH and CDR2 LQKENI. The CDR3 nucleotides read TGTGCCAGCTTGCCAACCCTCGGGGACCTCTATGGCTACACCTTC. The encoded protein is CASLPTLGDLYGYTF.

This clone occurred once. V and J are TRBV7-3 and TRBJ2-5; TRBD2 matches at 12 bases. The V and J ends lost 5 bases and 2 bases, in that order; junction bases with no gene match: 6. Germline V gene lookup returns CDR1 SGHTA and CDR2 FQGTGA. The CDR3 totals 16 residues. CDR3 bases: TGTGCCAGCAGCCCAGGACTAGCGGGACCACAAGAGACCCAGTACTTC. It codes for CASSPGLAGPQETQYF.

This rearrangement joins TRBV6-5 to TRBJ2-3; 8 bases line up with TRBD2. Germline V CDR1 and CDR2: MNHEY, SVGAGI. The CDR3 covers 15 residues. V was pared by 7 bases and J by 5 bases, with 11 bases of the junction left unmatched. Here the CDR3 DNA reads TGTGCCAGCACTGCCTGGCGGGGGGAAGTAGATACGCAGTATTTT. This gives the protein CASTAWRGEVDTQYF.

The rearrangement uses TRBV18 and TRBJ1-1; D gene uncertain. The germline V gene has CDR1 KGHSH and CDR2 LQKENI. Trimming shortened V by 6 bases and J by 0 bases, and 8 bases separated the two germline ends. The CDR3 loop spans 13 amino acids. This chain's CDR3 is CASSSDLNTEAFF. CDR3 sequence (DNA): TGTGCCAGCTCGTCGGACCTGAACACTGAAGCTTTCTTT.

The V call is TRBV11-3, the J call TRBJ2-3; possible D gene TRBD2, 6 bases. Germline V gene sequence: CDR1 SGHNT, CDR2 YENEEA. Trimming shortened V by 1 base and J by 5 bases, and 10 bases separated the two germline ends. There are 14 residues in the CDR3. The CDR3 DNA sequence: TGTGCCAGCAGCTTAGGAAGGGAGGTAGATACGCAGTATTTT. Protein sequence: CASSLGREVDTQYF.

The chain links TRBV5-6 to TRBJ1-1; TRBD1 aligns across 11 bases. With V trimmed by 0 bases and J by 10 bases, 14 bases remained unmatched. The CDR3 is 17 residues long. The germline gives CDR1 SGHDT, CDR2 YYEEEE. The CDR3 region has the DNA TGTGCCAGCAGCTTGGTTCGGACAGGGGGCTTATATGTAGTAGCTTTCTTT. Translation: CASSLVRTGGLYVVAFF.

This clone was picked up one time. The same CDR3 is also encoded by other DNA sequences in this sample. The genes are TRBV7-9 and TRBJ1-1; D may be TRBD1 (5 bases). V was trimmed by 1 base and J by 8 bases, leaving 5 bases between them. This CDR3 contains 11 residues. Germline CDR1 reads SEHNR; CDR2 reads FQNEAQ (reference sequence). The CDR3 here is CASSLGGEAFF. The CDR3 DNA reads as TGTGCCAGCAGCTTAGGGGGGGAAGCTTTCTTT.

This chain uses TRBV3-1 (or the pseudogene TRBV3-2) with TRBJ2-4; D possibly matches TRBD1 or TRBD2 (5 bases each). Per germline, CDR1 LGHDT and CDR2 YNNKEL (reference sequence). The CDR3 totals 20 residues. The ends were cut back, 5 bases at V and 3 bases at J, with 29 bases in the middle. The CDR3 loop reads CASSKSGKATGAGGKNIQYF. In nucleotides, the CDR3 is TGTGCCAGCAGCAAAAGTGGTAAAGCTACCGGGGCTGGAGGCAAAAACATTCAGTACTTC.

The chain employs TRBV4-3 and TRBJ1-6, with D uncertain. Germline-derived CDR1 and CDR2 are LGHNA and YSLEER. V was pared by 0 bases and J by 7 bases, with 10 bases between. The CDR3 runs to 15 residues. CDR3 protein: CASSQDSRNNSPLHF. The CDR3 bases are TGCGCCAGCAGCCAAGATTCTCGCAACAATTCACCCCTCCACTTT.

This chain connects TRBV18 to TRBJ1-1; D remains ambiguous. The CDR3 loop spans 13 amino acids. Germline lookup yields CDR1 KGHSH and CDR2 LQKENI. The ends were cut back, 2 bases at V and 1 base at J, with 5 bases in the middle. CDR3 in DNA: TGTGCCAGCTCACCAGACGGGAACACTGAAGCTTTCTTT. Translation: CASSPDGNTEAFF.

The V and J genes are TRBV29-1 and TRBJ1-2; TRBD1 is a possible D gene (6 bases). Looked up from germline, CDR1 is SQVTM and CDR2 is ANQGSEA. The CDR3 loop spans 13 amino acids. V gave up 6 bases and J gave up 8 bases, with 19 bases separating them. The CDR3 is CSVEKTGRSGYTF. CDR3 in DNA: TGCAGCGTCGAAAAAACAGGGAGGAGCGGCTACACCTTC.

The chain recombines TRBV5-1 with TRBJ2-7; perhaps TRBD2 as D (5 bases). Trimming pared 4 bases from V and 3 bases from J, leaving 14 bases between. In germline, CDR1 is SGHRS, CDR2 YFSETQ. The CDR3 consists of 14 residues. The CDR3 here is CASSALPGSYEQYF. The CDR3 DNA is TGCGCCAGCAGCGCCCTACCGGGAAGCTACGAGCAGTACTTC.